One and the same sample provided the 21 T cell receptor beta chains below, sequenced in a study of shared clonotypes between healthy human individuals. Assay used: immunoSEQ multiplex PCR; TCRdb lists only in-frame clones, some missing. Seen here are some 2,100,000 clones, about 94% observed once, and the top ten hold around 0.13%. The specimen sequenced was naive CD4+ T cells sorted from blood. The subset was: CD45RA+ positively selected. The receptor set was obtained from a man aged 18 to 30 in good health.

The gene calls are TRBV7-6 and TRBJ2-7; possibly TRBD2 for D (6 bases). This CDR3 has 15 amino acids. V was pared by 5 bases and J by 2 bases, with 16 bases between. Germline loops: CDR1 SGHVS, CDR2 FNYEAQ. This CDR3 reads CASSPGLALTYEQYF. The CDR3 DNA reads as TGTGCCAGCAGCCCGGGACTGGCTCTGACCTACGAGCAGTACTTC.

The count of this clone is one. Other DNA sequences in the same sample also yield this CDR3. This sequence joins TRBV5-1 and TRBJ2-1; 10 nucleotides agree with TRBD2. Trimming cost V 1 base and J 5 bases; bases outside gene matches: 3. The CDR3 covers 15 residues. Germline CDR1 is SGHRS and CDR2 is YFSETQ. CDR3 amino acids: CASSLSLAGDNEQFF. CDR3 nucleotides: TGCGCCAGCAGCTTGAGTCTAGCGGGGGACAATGAGCAGTTCTTC.

DNA of the CDR3: TGTGCCAGCTCACCAATGGGACGTGGGGGCAATCAGCCCCAGCATTTT. It yields the protein CASSPMGRGGNQPQHF. The V call is TRBV18, the J call TRBJ1-5; possible D gene TRBD1, 5 bases. Per the germline V gene, CDR1 is KGHSH and CDR2 is LQKENI. This CDR3 region has 16 residues. Trimming cost V 2 bases and J 2 bases, with 13 bases left between them. Together with reference TRBV18 and TRBJ1-5, the CDR3 gives the full variable domain: NAGVMQNPRHLVRRRGQEARLRCSPMKGHSHVYWYRQLPEEGLKFMVYLQKENIIDESGMPKERFSAEFPKEGPSILRIQQVVRGDSAAYFCASSPMGRGGNQPQHFGDGTRLSIL.

This clone has just one count. The chain couples TRBV27 to TRBJ2-5, with 7 bases fitting TRBD1. In germline, CDR1 is MNHEY, CDR2 SMNVEV (reference sequence). This CDR3 has 16 amino acids. J gave up 0 bases and V 6 bases, and 10 bases lay outside the gene matches. For the CDR3, the DNA is TGTGCCAGCAGAAAGGACCGGGACAGCAACCAAGAGACCCAGTACTTC. The encoded protein is CASRKDRDSNQETQYF.

This chain uses TRBV19 with TRBJ2-7; D tentatively reads TRBD1 or TRBD2 (5 bases each). This CDR3 contains 14 residues. V was clipped by 6 bases and J by 3 bases, with 15 bases between them. Germline CDR1 is LNHDA and CDR2 is SQIVND (reference sequence). In DNA form, the CDR3 reads TGTGCCAGTAGCGTGGTGGGACGAAACTACGAGCAGTACTTC. It is translated as CASSVVGRNYEQYF.

The chain recombines TRBV6-5 with TRBJ2-7; maybe TRBD2 (6 bases). Germline V CDR1 and CDR2: MNHEY, SVGAGI. Trimming left V 6 bases short and J 6 bases short, with 9 bases between. The CDR3 sequence is 11 residues long. CDR3 amino acids: CASSMGGEQYF. CDR3 nucleotides: TGTGCCAGCAGCATGGGGGGCGAGCAGTACTTC.

V and J are TRBV28 and TRBJ1-3, with D possibly being TRBD1 (6 bases). V was cut by 7 bases and J by 0 bases, with 13 bases left in between. The CDR3 totals 15 residues. The germline V gene encodes CDR1 MDHEN and CDR2 SYDVKM. CDR3 amino acids: CASILDSGSGNTIYF. CDR3 in DNA: TGTGCCAGCATACTGGACAGTGGCTCTGGAAACACCATATATTTT.

The table lists this clone with a count of one. The CDR3 is CASSTGGSTEAFF. The CDR3 DNA reads TGTGCCAGCAGCACAGGGGGAAGCACTGAAGCTTTCTTT. The chain is built from TRBV9 and TRBJ1-1; 8 bases are shared with TRBD1. CDR3 length: 13 amino acids. The germline gives CDR1 SGDLS, CDR2 YYNGEE. V shed 4 bases and J 4 bases; nucleotides not matched to a gene: 3.

The chain is built from TRBV6-6 and TRBJ1-6; no firm D call. Trimming stripped 7 bases from V and 6 bases from J, with 10 bases between. Germline lookup yields CDR1 MNHNY and CDR2 SVGAGI (reference sequence). The CDR3 contains 13 residues. The CDR3 reads CASKGGSNSPLHF. For the CDR3, the DNA is TGTGCCAGCAAAGGAGGGTCTAATTCACCCCTCCACTTT.

This chain connects TRBV19 to TRBJ2-1, with TRBD2 identical over 7 bases. The CDR3 loop spans 13 amino acids. V dropped 5 bases and J dropped 5; count of bases not matched to a gene: 3. Germline V lookup: CDR1 LNHDA, CDR2 SQIVND (reference sequence). The CDR3 nucleotides are TGTGCCAGTAGTGGGGGGGTGGACAATGAGCAGTTCTTC. Translation gives CASSGGVDNEQFF.

V usage is TRBV5-4 and J usage is TRBJ2-7; perhaps TRBD1 as D (6 bases). There are 15 residues in the CDR3. The V and J ends lost 1 base and 4 bases respectively, with 15 bases between them. CDR1 is SGHNT, CDR2 YYREEE, per germline (reference sequence). In DNA, the CDR3 is TGTGCCAGCAGCTTGTCTACAGGGACGGGATACGAGCAGTACTTC. It yields the protein CASSLSTGTGYEQYF.

The chain uses TRBV19 and TRBJ1-1; D not certain. Deletions cut 4 bases from V and 1 base from J, with 13 bases between. CDR1 is LNHDA, CDR2 SQIVND, per germline (reference sequence). The CDR3 is 15 residues long. The CDR3 reads CASSTTWRQNTEAFF. The CDR3, as DNA: TGTGCCAGTAGTACGACATGGCGTCAGAACACTGAAGCTTTCTTT.

This clone appeared once. Other DNA variants within this sample encode the same CDR3. The rearrangement uses TRBV18 and TRBJ2-2; 10 nucleotides match TRBD1. V shed 3 bases, J shed 5 bases, and the junction held 3 bases outside the gene matches. From germline, CDR1 is KGHSH and CDR2 LQKENI. The CDR3 is 15 residues long. The CDR3 sequence is CASSPGQGSTGELFF. CDR3 coding DNA: TGTGCCAGCTCACCGGGACAGGGGAGTACCGGGGAGCTGTTTTTT.

The chain couples TRBV19 to TRBJ2-1; 11 positions agree with TRBD2. CDR1 is LNHDA, CDR2 SQIVND, per germline (reference sequence). V trimming: 0 bases; J trimming: 5 bases; junction bases outside the gene matches: 9. The CDR3 has 18 residues. The CDR3 DNA reads as TGTGCCAGTAGTATAGATCTTCTGGGGACTAGCGGTGACAATGAGCAGTTCTTC. Its protein is CASSIDLLGTSGDNEQFF.

CDR3 region: CASSWEGNTEAFF. The CDR3 DNA is TGTGCCAGCTCATGGGAAGGGAACACTGAAGCTTTCTTT. The rearrangement joins TRBV18 to TRBJ1-1; D uncertain. The V end lost 5 bases, the J end lost 1 base, and 8 bases lay between the germline ends. The CDR3 runs to 13 residues. Per germline, CDR1 KGHSH and CDR2 LQKENI.

The V call is TRBV30, the J call TRBJ2-1, with D unclear. Looked up from germline, CDR1 is GTSNPN and CDR2 is SVGIG (reference sequence). Between the trimmed V and J ends, which lost 0 bases and 7 bases, there was a span of 7 bases. The CDR3 is 12 amino acids. The CDR3 is CAWSVRANEQFF. The CDR3 nucleotides are TGTGCCTGGAGTGTGAGAGCGAATGAGCAGTTCTTC.

CDR3 DNA: TGTGCCAGCAGTACCATTCCGAGACTAGGGGTCGAGCAGTACTTC. It codes for CASSTIPRLGVEQYF. The V call is TRBV2, the J call TRBJ2-7; tentatively, D is TRBD2 (6 bases). This CDR3 has 15 residues. V was trimmed by 5 bases and J by 6 bases, leaving 20 bases between them. Germline-derived CDR1 and CDR2 are SNHLY and FYNNEI.

The chain has TRBV5-1 and TRBJ2-3, with 11 bases fitting TRBD2. With V trimmed by 3 bases and J by 1 base, 4 bases remained unmatched. CDR3 size: 16 residues. Per the germline V gene, CDR1 is SGHRS and CDR2 is YFSETQ. DNA for the CDR3: TGCGCCAGCAGCTGGGGGACTAGCGGACGCACAGATACGCAGTATTTT. Its protein is CASSWGTSGRTDTQYF.

The chain carries TRBV28 and TRBJ1-1; no clear D gene. Germline CDR1 is MDHEN and CDR2 is SYDVKM. The CDR3 loop spans 15 amino acids. V was cut by 2 bases and J by 1 base, with 11 bases left in between. The chain's CDR3 is CASSLPLGWNTEAFF. CDR3 sequence (DNA): TGTGCCAGCAGTTTACCATTAGGGTGGAACACTGAAGCTTTCTTT.

The chain uses TRBV6-1 and TRBJ2-7; TRBD1 matches at 9 bases. The CDR3 has 16 amino acids. The ends lost 3 bases at V and 5 bases at J; junction bases unmatched: 11. From germline, CDR1 is MNHNS and CDR2 SASEGT. CDR3 sequence: CASSESPGTGSNEQYF. The CDR3 nucleotides read TGTGCCAGCAGTGAGTCCCCCGGGACAGGGTCTAACGAGCAGTACTTC.

The chain links TRBV19 to TRBJ2-5; D gene unclear. V lost 0 bases and J 5 bases, leaving 13 bases between the germline ends. Germline values: CDR1 LNHDA, CDR2 SQIVND (reference sequence). The CDR3 runs 15 residues. The chain's CDR3 is CASSIDPSMTETQYF. CDR3 nucleotide sequence: TGTGCCAGTAGTATAGACCCTAGTATGACGGAGACCCAGTACTTC.